These T cell receptor beta chains were read from a single sample in a study of T cells in localized non-small cell lung cancer. Clones were read by immunoSEQ multiplex PCR, and TCRdb kept only the in-frame ones, dropping some. This table has under 30,000 clones, about 88% appearing once. The sequencing used peripheral blood, collected before any cancer treatment. The receptor set was obtained from a woman aged 35 to 75 with stage I lung adenocarcinoma. Both conserved end residues are part of each CDR3. The D gene is left open where the match is weak. Clone size is shown for a subset of rows, as once, few, many or a class of expanded clone.

NA	TRBV29-1	TRBJ2-3	TRBD2	16	CSVEGRAVAGADTQYF	TGCAGCGTTGAGGGCAGGGCTGTGGCGGGAGCAGATACGCAGTATTTT
NA	TRBV4-1	TRBJ1-3	NA	15	CASSQTPGFWDTIYF	TGCGCCAGCAGCCAAACCCCCGGCTTCTGGGACACCATATATTTT
NA	TRBV6-6	TRBJ2-7	TRBD2	14	CASRGSGRVNEQYF	TGTGCCAGCAGGGGTAGCGGGAGAGTCAACGAGCAGTACTTC
NA	TRBV9	TRBJ2-7	NA	15	CASSVEGGRGYEQYF	TGTGCCAGCAGCGTAGAGGGGGGGCGCGGCTACGAGCAGTACTTC
NA	TRBV6-1	TRBJ2-7	NA	13	CASTILRGSEQYF	TGTGCCAGCACTATCCTCAGGGGTTCCGAGCAGTACTTC
NA	TRBV28	TRBJ2-6	NA	15	CASSRGSSGANVLTF	TGTGCCAGCAGTCGAGGGAGCTCTGGGGCCAACGTCCTGACTTTC
NA	TRBV11-2	TRBJ2-2	NA	12	CASSPRSGELFF	TGTGCCAGCAGCCCCCGGTCCGGGGAGCTGTTTTTT
NA	TRBV9	TRBJ2-7	NA	18	CASSVGTLSWDTSYEQYF	TGTGCCAGCAGCGTAGGGACCCTCTCGTGGGACACGTCCTACGAGCAGTACTTC
NA	TRBV30	TRBJ1-2	NA	15	CAWSVLGPSLYGYTF	TGTGCCTGGAGTGTACTGGGGCCCTCTCTTTATGGCTACACCTTC
once	TRBV5-1	TRBJ2-7	NA	12	CASSWDGYEQYF	TGCGCCAGCAGCTGGGACGGGTACGAGCAGTACTTC
NA	TRBV4-1	TRBJ2-2	TRBD1	14	CASSRDRGAGELFF	TGCGCCAGCAGCCGGGACAGGGGAGCCGGGGAGCTGTTTTTT
NA	TRBV7-9	TRBJ2-3	NA	14	CASSLGWSTDTQYF	TGTGCCAGCAGCTTAGGTTGGAGCACAGATACGCAGTATTTT
NA	TRBV7-2	TRBJ2-5	TRBD2	16	CASSLGSGRAPETQYF	TGTGCCAGCAGCTTAGGGAGCGGGAGGGCCCCAGAGACCCAGTACTTC
once	TRBV12-5	TRBJ1-1	NA	20	CASGLTLTGLGALTNTEAFF	TGTGCTAGTGGTTTGACCTTAACAGGGCTAGGGGCATTAACGAACACTGAAGCTTTCTTT
NA	TRBV5-1	TRBJ2-5	TRBD2	16	CASARVGAGGPETQYF	TGCGCCAGCGCCCGGGTCGGAGCGGGGGGGCCTGAGACCCAGTACTTC
NA	TRBV27	TRBJ2-7	TRBD2	14	CASKLTSVISEQYF	TGTGCCAGCAAACTGACTAGCGTGATAAGCGAGCAGTACTTC
few	TRBV30	TRBJ2-3	NA	14	CAWSAGASTDTQYF	TGTGCCTGGAGCGCGGGGGCTAGCACAGATACGCAGTATTTT
NA	TRBV7-6	TRBJ2-3	NA	14	CASTQNQGPDTQYF	TGTGCCAGCACCCAAAACCAGGGACCAGATACGCAGTATTTT
NA	TRBV2	TRBJ2-1	NA	12	CASIDTTSGQFF	TGTGCCAGCATCGACACCACCTCGGGGCAGTTCTTC
NA	TRBV9	TRBJ1-2	NA	15	CASSVVGQDIYGYTF	TGTGCCAGCAGCGTGGTAGGCCAGGACATTTATGGCTACACCTTC
NA	TRBV7-3	TRBJ1-2	NA	14	CASSPPQGGSGYTF	TGTGCCAGCAGCCCACCTCAGGGAGGCTCTGGCTACACCTTC
NA	TRBV27	TRBJ2-5	TRBD2	19	CASTPLGAGGHTTQETQYF	TGTGCCAGCACTCCCCTTGGGGCGGGAGGACACACGACCCAAGAGACCCAGTACTTC
NA	TRBV27	TRBJ2-5	NA	13	CASSLVPQETQYF	TGTGCCAGCAGTTTAGTCCCCCAAGAGACCCAGTACTTC
NA	TRBV10-3	TRBJ1-5	NA	15	CAISQQGRGNQPQHF	TGTGCCATCAGTCAGCAGGGAAGGGGCAATCAGCCCCAGCATTTT
NA	TRBV6-1	TRBJ1-1	NA	13	CASSEPRDTEAFF	TGTGCCAGCAGTGAACCCAGGGACACTGAAGCTTTCTTT
NA	TRBV7-2	TRBJ2-3	NA	12	CASSLDQDTQYF	TGTGCCAGCAGCTTAGACCAGGATACGCAGTATTTT
NA	TRBV4-2	TRBJ1-6	NA	15	CASRTGISYNSPLHF	TGTGCCAGCAGGACCGGTATCTCCTATAATTCACCCCTCCACTTT
once	TRBV5-8	TRBJ2-3	TRBD1	15	CASSLNRGTPDTQYF	TGTGCCAGCAGCCTGAACAGGGGGACCCCAGATACGCAGTATTTT
NA	TRBV7-3	TRBJ2-5	NA	13	CASSGAPLETQYF	TGTGCCAGCAGCGGCGCTCCGTTGGAGACCCAGTACTTC
NA	TRBV19	TRBJ1-4	NA	14	CASNQGLTNEKLFF	TGTGCCAGTAATCAGGGGCTAACTAATGAAAAACTGTTTTTT
NA	TRBV19	TRBJ1-5	TRBD1	14	CASTGQEVLEPQHF	TGTGCCAGTACCGGACAGGAAGTACTTGAGCCCCAGCATTTT
few	TRBV27	TRBJ2-3	TRBD2	16	CASSQLAALSTDTQYF	TGTGCCAGCAGTCAACTAGCGGCCTTAAGTACAGATACGCAGTATTTT
NA	TRBV30	TRBJ2-1	NA	15	CARRESGGDYNEQFF	TGTGCCAGAAGAGAATCGGGGGGCGATTACAATGAGCAGTTCTTC
NA	TRBV11-3	TRBJ2-1	NA	14	CASSLRAGHNEQFF	TGTGCCAGCAGCTTAAGGGCGGGACACAATGAGCAGTTCTTC
NA	TRBV27	TRBJ1-4	TRBD1	17	CASSSGTGNLANEKLFF	TGTGCCAGCAGTTCGGGGACAGGGAATCTAGCTAATGAAAAACTGTTTTTT
NA	TRBV9	TRBJ2-2	NA	15	CASSAGVPNTGELFF	TGTGCCAGCAGTGCTGGGGTGCCGAACACCGGGGAGCTGTTTTTT